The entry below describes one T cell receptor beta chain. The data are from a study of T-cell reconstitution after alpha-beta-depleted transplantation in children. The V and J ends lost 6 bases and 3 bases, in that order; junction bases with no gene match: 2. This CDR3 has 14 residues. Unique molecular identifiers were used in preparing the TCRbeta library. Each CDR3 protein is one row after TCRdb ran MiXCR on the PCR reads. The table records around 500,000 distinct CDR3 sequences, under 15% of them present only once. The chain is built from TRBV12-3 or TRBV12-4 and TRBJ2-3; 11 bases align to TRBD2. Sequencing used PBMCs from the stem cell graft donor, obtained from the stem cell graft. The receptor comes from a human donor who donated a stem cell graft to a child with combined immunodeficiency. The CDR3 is CASRPSGGTDTQYF. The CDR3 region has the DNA TGTGCCAGCAGACCTAGCGGGGGGACAGATACGCAGTATTTT.